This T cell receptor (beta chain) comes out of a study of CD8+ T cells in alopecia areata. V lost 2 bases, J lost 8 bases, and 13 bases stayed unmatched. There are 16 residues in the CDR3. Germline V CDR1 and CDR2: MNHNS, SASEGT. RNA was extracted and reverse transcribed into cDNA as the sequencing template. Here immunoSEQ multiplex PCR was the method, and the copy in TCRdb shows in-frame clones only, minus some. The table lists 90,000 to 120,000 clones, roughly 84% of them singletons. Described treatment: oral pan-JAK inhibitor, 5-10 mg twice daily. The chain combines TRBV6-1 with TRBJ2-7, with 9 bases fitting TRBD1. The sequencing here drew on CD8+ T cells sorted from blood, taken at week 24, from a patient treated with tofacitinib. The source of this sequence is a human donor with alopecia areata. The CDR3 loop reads CASSELPGQGLHKQYF. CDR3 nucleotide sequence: TGTGCCAGCAGTGAATTACCGGGACAGGGTCTCCACAAGCAGTACTTC.